This TCR beta chain was observed in a study of regulatory T cells in long-lasting Graves disease. General study findings and limits: Only peripheral blood was studied, not thyroid tissue.

Time point: persistent/refractory GD, antithyroid drugs over 5 years with positive TRAb. PBMC-extracted RNA yielded the TCR library. American Thyroid Association guidelines defined how Graves' disease was diagnosed. Combining iRepertoire HTBI primers with Arm-PCR of CDR3 regions, the authors built TCR beta libraries. TCRdb reanalysed the multiplex PCR reads using MiXCR and keeps one entry per CDR3 protein. The sample consists of around 460,000 distinct CDR3 sequences, under 25% of them appearing once. Ten or more counts support this clonotype. The antigen is unknown. This sample comprised peripheral blood mononuclear cells (PBMCs), obtained when the disease was refractory, from a patient treated with antithyroid drugs. The TCR originated in a female donor with Graves disease.

CDR3 region: CASSLLPSGSYEQYF. For the CDR3, the DNA is TGTGCCAGCAGTTTATTACCTAGCGGGTCCTACGAGCAGTACTTC. The V call is TRBV27, the J call TRBJ2-7, with 8 bases identical to TRBD2. The germline gives CDR1 MNHEY, CDR2 SMNVEV (reference sequence). V trimming: 1 base; J trimming: 1 base; junction bases outside the gene matches: 3. CDR3 length: 15 residues.